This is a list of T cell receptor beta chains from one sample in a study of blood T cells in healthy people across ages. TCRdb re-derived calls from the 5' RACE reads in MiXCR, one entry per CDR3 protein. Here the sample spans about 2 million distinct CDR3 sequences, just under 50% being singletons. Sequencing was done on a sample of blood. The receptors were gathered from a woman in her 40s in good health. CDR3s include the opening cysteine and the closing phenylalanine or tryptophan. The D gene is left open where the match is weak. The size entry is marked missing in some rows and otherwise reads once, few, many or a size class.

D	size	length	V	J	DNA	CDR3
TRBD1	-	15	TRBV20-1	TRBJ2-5	TGCAGTGCTAGACAGAACAGGGGAAAGCAGGAGACCCAGTACTTC	CSARQNRGKQETQYF
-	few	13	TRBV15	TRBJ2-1	TGTGCCACCAGCAGAGATCTGGCGAGGGAGCAGTTCTTC	CATSRDLAREQFF
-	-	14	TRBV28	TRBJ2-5	TGTGCCAGCAGTCTAGAGGACAGATCTCGCCCCCAGTACTTC	CASSLEDRSRPQYF
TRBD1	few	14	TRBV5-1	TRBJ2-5	TGCGCCAGCAGCAGGGACAGTCCCCAAGAGACCCAGTACTTC	CASSRDSPQETQYF
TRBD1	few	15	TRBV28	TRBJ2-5	TGTGCCAGCAGTTTAACCAAGGGACAGAGTTGGACCCAGTACTTC	CASSLTKGQSWTQYF
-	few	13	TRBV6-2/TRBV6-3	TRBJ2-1	TGTGCCAGCGGGGTGGAAGGCCGTAATGAGCAGTTCTTC	CASGVEGRNEQFF
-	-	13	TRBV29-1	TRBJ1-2	TGCAGCGTGGGGGGAACAGGACCCCAAGGCTACACCTTC	CSVGGTGPQGYTF
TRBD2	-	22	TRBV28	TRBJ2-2	TGTGCCAGCAGTTCCATATATTCCCTGGTTGGGGGAGGGACTCAGAACACCGGGGAGCTGTTTTTT	CASSSIYSLVGGGTQNTGELFF
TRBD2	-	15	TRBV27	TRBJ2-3	TGTGCCAGCAGTTCCTTCCCTAGCGGAACAGATACGCGGTATTTT	CASSSFPSGTDTRYF
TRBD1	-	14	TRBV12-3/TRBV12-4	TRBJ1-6	TGTGCCAGCACCCAGGGGGCTTGGGATTCACCCCTCCACTTT	CASTQGAWDSPLHF
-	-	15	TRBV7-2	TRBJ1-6	TGTGCCAGCAGTAGGATACAGGGTGGTAATTCACCCCTCCACTTT	CASSRIQGGNSPLHF
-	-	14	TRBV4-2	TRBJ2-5	TGTGCCAGCAGACCTGGAGGGGTGGAAGAGACCCAGTACTTC	CASRPGGVEETQYF
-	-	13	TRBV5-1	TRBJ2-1	TGCGCCAGCAGCGCCGACAGTTCCAATGAGCAGTTCTTC	CASSADSSNEQFF
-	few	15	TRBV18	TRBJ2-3	TGTGCCAGCTCATCCGCAGGACTAACAGTTGATACGCAGTATTTT	CASSSAGLTVDTQYF
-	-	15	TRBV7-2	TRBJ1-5	TGTGCCAGCAGCTTAAGAGGGTACCCGACTCAGCCCCAGCATTTT	CASSLRGYPTQPQHF
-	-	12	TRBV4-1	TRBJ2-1	TGCGCCAGCAGCCCGTACGGTGATGAGCAGTTCTTC	CASSPYGDEQFF
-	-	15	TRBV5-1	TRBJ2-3	TGCGCCAGCAGCTCTACGGGACTGATCACAGATACGCAGTATTTT	CASSSTGLITDTQYF
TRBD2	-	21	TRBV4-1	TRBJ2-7	TGCGCCAGCAGCCAAGATAGGCCTAGCGGGGGGGTTGGAGCGTTCGTAGATACCCAGTACTTC	CASSQDRPSGGVGAFVDTQYF
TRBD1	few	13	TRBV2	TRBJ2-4	TGTGCCACTTCGGACAGGGGGCCAAACATTCAGTACTTC	CATSDRGPNIQYF
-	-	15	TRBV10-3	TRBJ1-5	TGTGCCATCAGTGAGGCGGGGGATGGCAATCAGCCCCAGCATTTT	CAISEAGDGNQPQHF
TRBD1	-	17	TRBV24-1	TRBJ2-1	TGTGCCACCGGAAGATCAATTGGACAGGGAACCTACAATGAGCAGTTCTTC	CATGRSIGQGTYNEQFF
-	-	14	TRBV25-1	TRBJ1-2	TGTGCCAGCAGTGAATGGGGTTCTAACTATGGCTACACCTTC	CASSEWGSNYGYTF
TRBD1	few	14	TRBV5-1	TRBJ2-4	TGCGCCAGAGTGGGACAGGGGGACAAAAACATTCAGTACTTC	CARVGQGDKNIQYF
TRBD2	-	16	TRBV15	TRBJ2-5	TGTGCCACCAGCAAAATAGCGGGGGGGCTTAGAGAGACCCAGTACTTC	CATSKIAGGLRETQYF
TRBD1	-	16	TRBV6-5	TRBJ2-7	TGTGCCAGCAGCCCGCCCCGGGACAGGGGTTCCTACGAGCAGTACTTC	CASSPPRDRGSYEQYF
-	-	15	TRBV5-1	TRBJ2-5	TGCGCCAGCAGGGAGACGGCAGGGAGCCAAGAGACCCTGTACTTC	CASRETAGSQETLYF
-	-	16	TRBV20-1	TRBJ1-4	TGCAGTGCCGCCCCCCCGGGGGCTTCAACTAATGAAAAACTGTTTTTT	CSAAPPGASTNEKLFF
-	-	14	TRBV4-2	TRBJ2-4	TGTGCCAGCAGCCAAGTACTAGCTAGGAACATTCAGTACTTC	CASSQVLARNIQYF
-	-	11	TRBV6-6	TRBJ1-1	TGTGCCAGCAACAGGGCCACTGAAGCTTTCTTT	CASNRATEAFF
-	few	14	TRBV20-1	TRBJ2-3	TGCAGTGCTAGAGATGGCGGCAGCCCAGATACGCAGTATTTT	CSARDGGSPDTQYF
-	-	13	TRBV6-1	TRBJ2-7	TGTGCCAGCGGCGACAGGTTCGGCTACGAGCAGTACTTC	CASGDRFGYEQYF
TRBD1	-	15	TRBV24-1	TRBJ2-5	TGTGCCACCAGTGATTTAGGGACAGGGCAAGAGACCCAGTACTTC	CATSDLGTGQETQYF
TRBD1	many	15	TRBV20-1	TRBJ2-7	TGCAGTGCTAGTATCCCGGGACAGGGTTCCCTCGAGCAGTACTTC	CSASIPGQGSLEQYF
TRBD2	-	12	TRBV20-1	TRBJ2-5	TGCAGTGCTAGGTGGACTAGCAAGACCCAGTACTTC	CSARWTSKTQYF
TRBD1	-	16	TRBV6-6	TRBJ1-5	TGTGCCAGCAGTTACTCGGGACAGGGAACAAATCAGCCCCAGCATTTT	CASSYSGQGTNQPQHF
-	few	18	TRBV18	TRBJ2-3	TGTGCCAGCTCGTTCCAAACAGGGACCGCGGGAGCGGTGGGTACGCAGTATTTT	CASSFQTGTAGAVGTQYF
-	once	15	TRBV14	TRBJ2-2	TGTGCCAGCAGCCAAGATCTCGGGGCCACCGGGGAGCTGTTTTTT	CASSQDLGATGELFF
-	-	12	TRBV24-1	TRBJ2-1	TGTGCCACCAGTGATCTAAAGGATGAGCAGTTCTTC	CATSDLKDEQFF
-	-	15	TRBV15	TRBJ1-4	TGTGCCACCAGCGTCGAACAGGGAACCCCTGAAAAACTGTTTTTT	CATSVEQGTPEKLFF
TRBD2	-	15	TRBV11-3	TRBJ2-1	TGTGCCAGCAGCTTTTGGCTGAACGGGAGGGGTGAGCAGTTCTTC	CASSFWLNGRGEQFF
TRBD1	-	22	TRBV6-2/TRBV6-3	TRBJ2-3	TGTGCCAGCAGTTACAAAACAGGGGGCTTGGTGATCGGGAATCTCGGCACAGATACGCAGTATTTT	CASSYKTGGLVIGNLGTDTQYF
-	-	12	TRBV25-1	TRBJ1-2	TGTGCCAGCAAAGAGGGTCTCTATGGCTACACCTTC	CASKEGLYGYTF
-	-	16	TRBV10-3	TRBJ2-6	TGTGCCATCAGTGGTGGCGAAGGCTCTGGGGCCAACGTCCTGACTTTC	CAISGGEGSGANVLTF
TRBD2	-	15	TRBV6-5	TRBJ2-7	TGTGCCAGCAGTCCAAGGGAGGGATCACCGTACGAGCAGTACTTC	CASSPREGSPYEQYF
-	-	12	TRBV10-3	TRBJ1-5	TGTGCCATCAGTGTGACCAGGGAGCCCCAGCATTTT	CAISVTREPQHF
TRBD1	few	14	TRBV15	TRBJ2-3	TGTGCCACCAGCCTGACAGGGGGCGCAGATACGCAGTATTTT	CATSLTGGADTQYF
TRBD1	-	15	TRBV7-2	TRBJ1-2	TGTGCCAGCAGCACGCGGACAGGGCTGGACTATGGCTACACCTTC	CASSTRTGLDYGYTF
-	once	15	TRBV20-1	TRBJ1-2	TGCAGTGCTAGAGATGGGAGTACTCTTAACTATGGCTACACCTTC	CSARDGSTLNYGYTF
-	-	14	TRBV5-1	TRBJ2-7	TGCGCCAGCAGCTTGGCCCTAGGAACCTACGAGCAGTACTTC	CASSLALGTYEQYF
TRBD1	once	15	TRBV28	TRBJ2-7	TGTGCCAGCAGTCCCAGGGGGACAGGGAAAAGGGAGCAGTACTTC	CASSPRGTGKREQYF
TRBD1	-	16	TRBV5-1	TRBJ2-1	TGCGCCAGCAGCTTTTCCGGACAGGGTCATGACAATGAGCAGTTCTTC	CASSFSGQGHDNEQFF
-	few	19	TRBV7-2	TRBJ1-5	TGTGCCAGCAGCTTGAGGGGGGGAGGGGGACACCTTAGCAATCAGCCCCAGCATTTT	CASSLRGGGGHLSNQPQHF
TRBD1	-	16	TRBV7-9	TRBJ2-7	TGTGCCAGCAGCTGGGCTTCCGGGACAGGGGCCTACGAGCAGTACTTC	CASSWASGTGAYEQYF
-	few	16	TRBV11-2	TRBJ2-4	TGTGCCAGCAGCCCTTTGGGGGGTCAAGCCAAAAACATTCAGTACTTC	CASSPLGGQAKNIQYF